This record covers a single T cell receptor (beta chain). This entry belongs to a study of graft-versus-host responses after intestinal transplantation. Study-level background: Each patient got anti-thymocyte globulin induction, then tacrolimus and steroids for roughly 3 years.

Method: immunoSEQ multiplex PCR; TCRdb's copy keeps in-frame clones and lacks some. The repertoire has 40,000 or so clones, around 94% of them found once; the top ten carry about 0.72%. CDR3 size: 15 residues. V lost 1 base, J lost 1 base, and 3 bases stayed unmatched. Germline lookup yields CDR1 MDHEN and CDR2 SYDVKM. This chain connects TRBV28 to TRBJ1-1, with 7 bases that match TRBD1. The sequencing used PBMCs, collected 16 days after intestinal transplant. The receptor was derived from a human patient who received an intestinal transplant, so some T cells may come from the graft donor. The CDR3 reads CASSLSQGGNTEAFF. In DNA, the CDR3 is TGTGCCAGCAGTTTATCCCAGGGGGGGAACACTGAAGCTTTCTTT.